The 13 T cell receptor beta chains given below trace back to one sample, sequenced in a study of CD8 T cells in Susac syndrome. The authors reverse transcribed about 0.5 to 1 ug RNA with random hexamers. From the immunoSEQ multiplex PCR reads, TCRdb called clonotypes with MiXCR, one entry per CDR3 protein. The data hold around 150,000 distinct CDR3 sequences, with 85% to 95% observed a single time. Sequencing input: CD4+ T cells from PBMCs. The source of these receptors is a human donor with multiple sclerosis.

This sequence joins TRBV15 and TRBJ1-2; TRBD1 might be the D (5 bases). Germline CDR1 and CDR2: LNHNV and YYDKDF (reference sequence). The CDR3 extends over 17 amino acids. V lost 1 base and J 2 bases, leaving 17 bases between the germline ends. For the CDR3, the DNA is TGTGCCACCAGCAGAGTTTTCGGTGGGGCGACAAACTATGGCTACACCTTC. Translating gives CATSRVFGGATNYGYTF.

V and J are TRBV28 and TRBJ1-1, with D possibly TRBD1 on 6 matching bases. Germline V gives CDR1 MDHEN, CDR2 SYDVKM. The CDR3 is made up of 12 amino acids. V was clipped by 8 bases and J by 4 bases, with 11 bases between them. CDR3 region: CASGQTITEAFF. The CDR3 nucleotides read TGTGCCAGCGGACAGACCATCACTGAAGCTTTCTTT.

This CDR3 reads CATSDSGQQEAFF. CDR3 sequence (DNA): TGTGCCACCAGTGATTCAGGACAGCAAGAAGCTTTCTTT. This chain joins TRBV24-1 and TRBJ1-1; D might be TRBD1 (6 bases). Trimming shortened V by 2 bases and J by 8 bases, and 11 bases separated the two germline ends. Germline loops: CDR1 KGHDR, CDR2 SFDVKD. The CDR3 loop spans 13 amino acids.

The chain couples TRBV28 to TRBJ1-5; D is undetermined. Germline loops: CDR1 MDHEN, CDR2 SYDVKM. Between the trimmed V and J ends, which lost 8 bases and 0 bases, there was a span of 8 bases. The CDR3 extends over 13 amino acids. CDR3 nucleotide sequence: TGTGCCAGCCGCCTGGATAGCAATCAGCCCCAGCATTTT. This sequence encodes CASRLDSNQPQHF.

The V gene is TRBV20-1, the J gene TRBJ1-2; D is unresolved. This CDR3 region has 12 residues. The germline V gene encodes CDR1 DFQATT and CDR2 SNEGSKA (reference sequence). V was trimmed by 0 bases and J by 4 bases, leaving 6 bases between them. The CDR3 DNA reads as TGCAGTGCTAGAGATGCCGTCTATGGCTACACCTTC. It yields the protein CSARDAVYGYTF.

V gene TRBV5-1 combines with J gene TRBJ2-3; D perhaps matches TRBD2 (6 bases). V lost 6 bases and J 1 base, leaving 18 bases between the germline ends. The CDR3 totals 16 residues. Germline V gene lookup returns CDR1 SGHRS and CDR2 YFSETQ. CDR3 DNA sequence: TGCGCCAGCACCCCATACCCCGGGAGCCGCACAGATACGCAGTATTTT. Protein: CASTPYPGSRTDTQYF.

The chain recombines TRBV24-1 with TRBJ2-3, with D possibly TRBD2 on 6 matching bases. Germline CDR1 KGHDR, CDR2 SFDVKD. CDR3 length equals 16 residues. With 4 bases removed from V and 0 bases from J, the gap between germline ends came to 13 bases. The CDR3 nucleotides are TGTGCCACCAGTGACCCCCGGCGGGAAAGCACAGATACGCAGTATTTT. Translating gives CATSDPRRESTDTQYF.

The rearrangement links TRBV12-3 or TRBV12-4 to TRBJ2-7, with D maybe TRBD1 (6 bases). V was shortened by 6 bases and J by 1 base, with 16 bases between the two germline ends. This CDR3 is built from 15 residues. The CDR3 bases are TGTGCCAGCAGCCAGCCCAACAGGGCATCCTACGAGCAGTACTTC. Amino acids: CASSQPNRASYEQYF.

The chain joins TRBV30 to TRBJ2-7, with 12 bases identical to TRBD2. The CDR3 is 14 amino acids. Germline CDR1 and CDR2: GTSNPN and SVGIG (reference sequence). The V gene end was trimmed by 3 bases and the J gene end by 9 bases; junction bases not matched to a gene: 9. The CDR3 DNA reads TGTGCCTGGAGGCTAGCGGGGGGGCTACCTGTGCAGTACTTC. This encodes CAWRLAGGLPVQYF. Variable domain in full (rest from reference TRBV30 and TRBJ2-7): SQTIHQWPATLVQPVGSPLSLECTVEGTSNPNLYWYRQAAGRGLQLLFYSVGIGQISSEVPQNLSASRPQDRQFILSSKKLLLSDSGFYLCAWRLAGGLPVQYFGPGTRLTVT.

The V gene is TRBV30, the J gene TRBJ1-1; D not resolved. CDR3 length equals 13 residues. The V gene's germline CDR1 is GTSNPN and CDR2 SVGIG (reference sequence). The V gene lost 8 bases and the J gene lost 1 base, with 14 bases spanning the gap. CDR3 DNA: TGTGCCAGGTTAGACCGAGGGAACACTGAAGCTTTCTTT. It encodes CARLDRGNTEAFF. The full variable domain, with the rest looked up from reference TRBV30 and TRBJ1-1, is SQTIHQWPATLVQPVGSPLSLECTVEGTSNPNLYWYRQAAGRGLQLLFYSVGIGQISSEVPQNLSASRPQDRQFILSSKKLLLSDSGFYLCARLDRGNTEAFFGQGTRLTVV.

A single count supports this clonotype. This chain joins TRBV28 and TRBJ1-2; weak D call: TRBD1 (5 bases). V lost 8 bases, J lost 7 bases, and 8 bases lay in between. This CDR3 spans 10 amino acids. Germline values: CDR1 MDHEN, CDR2 SYDVKM. CDR3: CASLRVGYTF. The DNA of the CDR3 is TGTGCCAGCCTCAGGGTTGGCTACACCTTC.

The J gene is TRBJ2-3, the V gene TRBV9; a possible D gene is TRBD2 (6 bases). Trimming removed 1 base at V and 9 bases at J, with 21 bases between. This CDR3 region has 16 residues. CDR1 is SGDLS, CDR2 YYNGEE, per germline. In DNA form, the CDR3 reads TGTGCCAGCAGCGTATCTCCTAGCGCCCCGTCGGAGACGCAGTATTTT. Its protein is CASSVSPSAPSETQYF.

V and J are TRBV7-9 and TRBJ2-1; D gene uncertain. Germline V gene sequence: CDR1 SEHNR, CDR2 FQNEAQ (reference sequence). CDR3 length: 13 residues. Trimming removed 5 bases at V and 5 bases at J, with 10 bases between. Written as DNA, the CDR3 is TGTGCCAGCAGCCCCACAGAAAACAATGAGCAGTTCTTC. It translates to CASSPTENNEQFF. Full variable domain (missing parts from reference TRBV7-9 and TRBJ2-1): DTGVSQNPRHKITKRGQNVTFRCDPISEHNRLYWYRQTLGQGPEFLTYFQNEAQLEKSRLLSDRFSAERPKGSFSTLEIQRTEQGDSAMYLCASSPTENNEQFFGPGTRLTVL.